One sample yielded the 8 T cell receptor beta chains listed below, sequenced in a study of tumor-infiltrating lymphocytes in primary liver carcinoma. Unsorted whole blood supplied the RNA, and germline DNA was extracted too. Synthesis of TCR beta cDNA was carried out from 450 to 650 ng total RNA with a constant-region primer. Generation of the TCR beta libraries relied on three nested multiplex PCR rounds using slightly modified ARM-PCR. Rounds one and two of PCR, each of 10 cycles, were primed with TRBV1-TRBV30 forward primers and a C-beta reverse primer. Using its own MiXCR run on the multiplex PCR reads, TCRdb lists one record per CDR3 protein. The sample consists of hundreds of thousands of distinct CDR3 sequences, approximately 65% of them appearing once. The sample consisted of peripheral blood. These receptors came from a man aged 35-49 years with primary liver carcinoma and hepatitis B virus infection.

This clonotype was picked up a small number of times. V gene TRBV5-4 combines with J gene TRBJ2-1; 12 bases are shared with TRBD2. CDR1 and CDR2 from the germline V gene are SGHNT and YYREEE (reference sequence). CDR3 length: 18 residues. The V and J ends lost 0 bases and 10 bases, in that order; junction bases with no gene match: 14. CDR3 sequence: CASSLETSGSYVFQEQFF. Here the CDR3 DNA reads TGTGCCAGCAGCTTGGAGACTAGCGGGAGTTATGTTTTTCAGGAGCAGTTCTTC.

A remark on this clonotype: This may come from a read error, since a much larger clone is one base off. The chain couples TRBV6-5 to TRBJ2-5, with TRBD2 matching over 7 bases. The CDR3 contains 14 residues. Germline V gives CDR1 MNHEY, CDR2 SVGAGI. CDR3 DNA: TGTGCCAGCAGTTACGGAGCGGGGAAGGAGACCCAGAACTTC. This sequence encodes CASSYGAGKETQNF.

Concerning this clonotype: Lacking the conserved final phenylalanine or tryptophan, this CDR3 likely reflects a read error. The V gene is TRBV5-5, the J gene TRBJ2-5, with TRBD2 as a possible D gene (6 bases). Germline-derived CDR1 and CDR2 are SGHKS and YYEKEE (reference sequence). V was clipped by 0 bases and J by 0 bases, with 12 bases between them. The CDR3 contains 16 residues. The CDR3 here is CASSLGGSGYQETQYI. DNA of the CDR3: TGTGCCAGCAGCTTGGGAGGTAGCGGTTACCAAGAGACCCAGTACATC.

Concerning this clonotype: At one end the junction does not follow the germline gene, possibly because of a read error. The chain employs TRBV6-1 and TRBJ2-5; D ambiguous. There are 15 residues in the CDR3. Germline V gene data show CDR1 as MNHNS and CDR2 as SASEGT. The CDR3 protein is CASSETVGGQETQYF. The CDR3 coding sequence is TGTGCAAGCAGTGAAACGGTGGGCGGCCAAGAGACCCAGTACTTC.

CDR3 coding DNA: TGCAGCGCAGACTTGGGACAGGGGGCAACTGAAGCTTTCTTT. Its protein product is CSADLGQGATEAFF. The gene calls are TRBV29-1 and TRBJ1-1; TRBD1 agrees at 12 bases. Trimming removed 7 bases from V and 5 bases from J; junction bases left unmatched: 8. This CDR3 is 14 amino acids long. Germline V lookup: CDR1 SQVTM, CDR2 ANQGSEA.

As concerns this clonotype: A much larger clone is a single base away; this may be a read error. V and J are TRBV4-3 and TRBJ2-3, with 8 nucleotides matching TRBD2. The V gene's germline CDR1 is LGHNA and CDR2 YSLEER. There are 15 residues in the CDR3. V lost 4 bases to trimming and J lost 2 bases; unmatched junction nucleotides: 5. CDR3 protein: CASSLSGSLTDTQYF. The CDR3 coding sequence is TGCGCCAGCAGCCTGAGCGGGAGTCTCACAGATACGCAGTATTTT.

Concerning this clonotype: A junction end diverges from the germline sequence, so it may reflect a read error. This chain joins TRBV6-2 or TRBV6-3 and TRBJ1-1; D ambiguous. Looked up from germline, CDR1 is MNHEY and CDR2 is SVGEGT. There are 19 residues in the CDR3. The CDR3 DNA is TGTGCCAGCAGTTACTCTTACTCGATAAACAAGCGCGGATGGACTGAAGCTGTCTTT. Its protein is CASSYSYSINKRGWTEAVF.

The table lists this clonotype with a few counts. The gene calls are TRBV5-1 and TRBJ2-1; 9 positions match TRBD1. The CDR3 runs to 15 residues. The J segment lost 8 bases and the V segment lost 4 bases, leaving 10 bases of the junction unmatched. Germline V CDR1 and CDR2: SGHRS, YFSETQ. The DNA for the CDR3 is TGCGCCAGCAGCCATCCGGGACAGGGAGGGCATGAGCAGTTCTTC. As protein: CASSHPGQGGHEQFF.